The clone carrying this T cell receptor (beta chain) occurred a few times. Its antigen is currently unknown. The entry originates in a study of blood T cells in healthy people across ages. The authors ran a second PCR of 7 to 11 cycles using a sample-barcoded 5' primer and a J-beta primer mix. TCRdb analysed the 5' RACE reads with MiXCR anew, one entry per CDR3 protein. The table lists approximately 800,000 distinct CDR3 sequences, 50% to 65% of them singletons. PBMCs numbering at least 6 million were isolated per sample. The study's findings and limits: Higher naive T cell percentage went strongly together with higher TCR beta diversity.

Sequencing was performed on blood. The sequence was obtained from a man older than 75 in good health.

CDR3 amino acids: CASSLRDGLYEQYF. Written as DNA, the CDR3 is TGTGCCAGCAGCCTCAGGGACGGACTCTACGAGCAGTACTTC. The rearrangement links TRBV5-5 to TRBJ2-7; the D gene could be TRBD1 or TRBD2 (5 bases each). V was shortened by 4 bases and J by 3 bases, with 14 bases between the two germline ends. This CDR3 comprises 14 residues. Germline CDR1 is SGHKS and CDR2 is YYEKEE (reference sequence).